Here is one TCR beta chain with its context. These data come from a study of blood T cell repertoires in COVID-19. The repertoire was sequenced with immunoSEQ multiplex PCR; TCRdb's copy has only in-frame clones and lacks some. The sample has 70,000 to 90,000 clones, approximately 91% seen once; the top ten hold more than 25%. This receptor was identified in a man between 50 and 59 years old with acute or convalescent COVID-19. The sample comprised peripheral blood.

The CDR3 is CASGGQYNEQFF. The DNA of the CDR3 is TGTGCCAGCGGGGGCCAATACAATGAGCAGTTCTTC. The gene calls are TRBV12-3 or TRBV12-4 and TRBJ2-1; D may be TRBD1 (6 bases). CDR3 length: 12 residues. The V end lost 8 bases, the J end lost 4 bases, and 9 bases lay between the germline ends.